The present T cell receptor (beta chain) was sequenced within a study of Graves' ophthalmopathy and Graves' hyperthyroidism (dated by TCRdb to the late 2010s). Some background on the complete study: A patient counted as having stable hyperthyroidism if there was no progression to ophthalmopathy within 18 months of follow-up. T-cell repertoires of thyroid tissue and blood were compared in over 5 hyperthyroidism patients. To tell Graves' ophthalmopathy apart from Graves' hyperthyroidism, and to predict which patients would progress to ophthalmopathy, the study relied on TCR beta repertoire signatures. An independent validation cohort comprised 18 to 20 hyperthyroidism patients and about 16 patients who later progressed from hyperthyroidism to ophthalmopathy. To explore V-J signatures that distinguish ophthalmopathy from hyperthyroidism, a discovery set of about a hundred patients was enrolled, made up of around 40 with ophthalmopathy and 57 with stable hyperthyroidism. In total, 135 blood samples were TCR-sequenced: approximately 42 ophthalmopathy, some 72 hyperthyroidism and approximately 17 hyperthyroidism-to-ophthalmopathy patients. Following sampling, methimazole starting at 30 mg daily was administered to hyperthyroidism patients, and high-dose intravenous methylprednisolone was administered to ophthalmopathy patients.

Hyperthyroidism patients were newly diagnosed, with disease duration under 2 months, and aged 18 to 65 years. Patients with other autoimmune diseases, uncontrolled infections, pregnancy or lactation were excluded. Clinical symptoms, serum thyroxine, TRAb, thyroid ultrasound and orbital computed tomography formed the basis of the diagnosis. Total RNA was extracted with Trizol reagent and quality-checked on an Agilent 2100 Bioanalyzer. As for this clonotype: The antigen it binds to is not known. Base quality data are lacking; no much larger clone is found one base away.

General conclusions and limits of the study: In cross-validation, the 13-signature model distinguished ophthalmopathy from stable hyperthyroidism with about 90% sensitivity and 81% to 82% specificity, while in the test set the corresponding values were about 79% and 69%. Most expanded thyroid clonotypes with a frequency above 0.001 also appeared in blood, which suggests that blood repertoires may reflect the immune response in the thyroid. In validation, the model predicted ophthalmopathy progression with 55% to 71% sensitivity and 72.22% specificity; some 13 predicted patients were CT-confirmed with GO in a median of about 6.2 months. No statistical method was used to predetermine the sample size, and group allocation was not hidden from the investigators.

TCR beta CDR3 regions were amplified from RNA transcripts for repertoire sequencing. The first round was an RT-PCR using HTBI primers with the Qiagen OneStep RT-PCR kit, and this first round was followed by a second-round multiplex PCR, then size selection and purification. Sequencing of the libraries was carried out on an Illumina HiSeq2000 in paired-end mode with 100 bp reads. The authors' analysis ran thus. SOAPnuke was used to process the reads, throwing out any read that had adapters, had uncalled bases, had a mean Phred below 15, or lacked an exact constant-primer or identifier match. High-quality paired reads were merged with COPE v1.2.5. Each unique nucleotide sequence was treated as a clonotype, and MiTCR v1.1 was used to align the clonotypes to the IMGT TRB V, D and J references. Analysis was restricted to V-J combinations with a frequency above 0.0001, which covered roughly 99% of repertoires. A TCR clonal expansion and chaos score per V-J combination was defined as the ratio of F50 clonal expansion to chaos observed in the TCRdist matrix. Welch's t-statistics and random forest were used to reduce features to approximately 13 V-J combinations, which were fed into a naive Bayes classifier. The Morisita-Horn index was used to measure how similar the thyroid and blood repertoires were. TCRdb redid the processing of the public reads, applying fastp at Q25 and MiXCR, and retained in-frame beta chains. Every entry covers one CDR3 protein and lists the most common genes and DNA from its rows. TCRdb's processing, not the authors', yielded these V and J calls. Present in this sample are around 520,000 distinct CDR3 sequences, 35% to 40% of which were seen just once. The biggest ten clones account for roughly 4.5% of the sample.

The specimen sequenced was peripheral blood or thyroid tissue (not recorded which). The TCR comes from an adult man with Graves' hyperthyroidism.

The DNA reads as follows: TGTGCCAGCAGCCAATATCCACGTCCCGGGGGCGAGCAGTACTTC. It specifies CASSQYPRPGGEQYF. The V gene is TRBV7-9 and the J gene is TRBJ2-7; a tentative D match to TRBD2 spans 6 bases. Relative to germline, V is 5 bases shorter and J is 6 bases shorter, with 20 bases between their ends. According to the germline V gene (reference sequence), CDR1 reads SEHNR and CDR2 reads FQNEAQ. The CDR3, cysteine through phenylalanine, is 15 amino acids long. Only the CDR3 DNA stays, 45 bases, in frame from base 1.